The sequence of this T cell receptor beta chain was determined in a study of metastatic and nonmetastatic thyroid tumors. Thyroid surgery took place with no prior treatment in any patient. Only a few counts were recorded for this clone. This CDR3 has 12 amino acids. V lost 3 bases and J lost 7, with 10 bases in between. MiXCR reprocessed the PCR reads for TCRdb. Found here are tens of thousands of clones, 12% of them singletons; the top ten hold approximately 10%. The sample taken for sequencing was blood. J is TRBJ2-7 and V is TRBV12-3 or TRBV12-4; D not resolved. This receptor was identified in a female donor with papillary thyroid cancer or a benign thyroid nodule (not recorded which). Some clones in this sample may be carry-over from other donors' samples. In nucleotides, the CDR3 is TGTGCCAGCAGTTTTTCCGTCTATGAGCAGTACTTC. This codes for CASSFSVYEQYF.